This T cell receptor beta chain is drawn from a study of response to subunit inactivated influenza vaccine. Germline values: CDR1 SGHVS, CDR2 FNYEAQ. CDR3 length equals 15 residues. V was shortened by 0 bases and J by 4 bases, with 11 bases between the two germline ends. TCRdb processed the RT-PCR reads anew with MiXCR; each CDR3 protein has one entry. The sample shows 700,000 to 900,000 distinct CDR3 sequences, 21% of them seen only once. Ten or more counts support this clonotype. This sample comprised PBMCs from blood, obtained 5 to 6 days after vaccination. The gene calls are TRBV7-6 and TRBJ2-3; TRBD2 is a possible D gene (5 bases). The sequence was collected from a man aged 50-60 years who received an inactivated influenza vaccine. The CDR3: CASSLAGGRSDTQYF. CDR3 sequence (DNA): TGTGCCAGCAGCTTAGCTGGAGGTCGCTCAGATACGCAGTATTTT.